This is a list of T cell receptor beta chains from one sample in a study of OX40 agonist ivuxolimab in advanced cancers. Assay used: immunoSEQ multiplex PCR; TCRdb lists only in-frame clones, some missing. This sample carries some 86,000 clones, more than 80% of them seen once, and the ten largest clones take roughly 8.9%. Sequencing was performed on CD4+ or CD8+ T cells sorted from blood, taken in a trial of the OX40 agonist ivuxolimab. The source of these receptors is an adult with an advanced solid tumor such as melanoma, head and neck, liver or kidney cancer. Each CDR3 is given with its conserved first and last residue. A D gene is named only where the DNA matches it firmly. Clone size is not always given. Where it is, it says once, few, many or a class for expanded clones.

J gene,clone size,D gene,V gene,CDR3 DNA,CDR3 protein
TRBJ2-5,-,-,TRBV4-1,TGCGCCAGCAGCCAGTTGCGGGCGGGAGAGACCCAGTACTTC,CASSQLRAGETQYF
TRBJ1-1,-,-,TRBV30,TGTGCCTGGAGGCGGCAGGGACGCGCACAGAACACTGAAGCTTTCTTT,CAWRRQGRAQNTEAFF
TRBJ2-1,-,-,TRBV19,TGTGCCAGTAGTATTGTAAAAATTCAGAGGAATGAGCAGTTCTTC,CASSIVKIQRNEQFF
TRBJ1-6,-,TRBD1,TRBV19,TGTGCCAGTAGTATCGGACAGGGGGCGACCTATAATTCACCCCTCCACTTT,CASSIGQGATYNSPLHF
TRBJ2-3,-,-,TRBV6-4,TGTGCCAGCAGTGAGGGCAGCACAGATACGCAGTATTTT,CASSEGSTDTQYF
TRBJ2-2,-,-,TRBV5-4,TGTGCCAGCAGCTTGTTTACAGGGGAGCTGTTTTTT,CASSLFTGELFF
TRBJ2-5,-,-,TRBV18,TGTGCCAGCTCGCGGACAGAGGAAGAGACCCAGTACTTC,CASSRTEEETQYF
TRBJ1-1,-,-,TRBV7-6,TGTGCCAGCAGCTTCGGGGCTGAAGCTTTCTTT,CASSFGAEAFF
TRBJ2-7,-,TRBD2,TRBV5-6,TGTGCCAGCAGCCCCCCGGGGGGACCCTACGAGCAGTACTTC,CASSPPGGPYEQYF
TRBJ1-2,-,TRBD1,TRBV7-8,TGTGCCAGCAGCCTACCCAGTCAGAGGGGGCATGGCTATGGCTACACCTTC,CASSLPSQRGHGYGYTF
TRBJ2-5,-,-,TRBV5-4,TGTGCCAGCAGCTTGGGAGCCCCTGGAGAGACCCAGTACTTC,CASSLGAPGETQYF
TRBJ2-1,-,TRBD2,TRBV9,TGTGCCAGCAGCGTAGTTCCTAGCGGGAGTAGGGCCTCCTACAATGAGCAGTTCTTC,CASSVVPSGSRASYNEQFF
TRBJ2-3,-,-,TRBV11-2,TGTGCCAGCAGCAACCTAAGGATGGGGCGCGGGACGCAGTATTTT,CASSNLRMGRGTQYF
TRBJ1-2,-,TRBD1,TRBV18,TGTGCCAGCTCACAGCTAGGGACAGGGGTAGCAAACTATGGCTACACCTTC,CASSQLGTGVANYGYTF
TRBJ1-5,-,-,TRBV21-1,TGTGCCAGCAGCTCGGACAGGGACAGCCGATATAGCAATCAGCCCCAGCATTTT,CASSSDRDSRYSNQPQHF
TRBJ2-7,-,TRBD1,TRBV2,TGTGCCAGCAGTGCACAGGGGGCCTACGAGCAGTACTTC,CASSAQGAYEQYF
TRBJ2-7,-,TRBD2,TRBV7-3,TGTGCCAGCAGCCCTCTGGGAGGGTTTTACGAGCAGTACTTC,CASSPLGGFYEQYF
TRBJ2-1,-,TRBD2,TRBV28,TGTGCCAGCAGTTCCGCAAGGGGAGGGGCAGGGAGCTCCTACAATGAGCAGTTCTTC,CASSSARGGAGSSYNEQFF
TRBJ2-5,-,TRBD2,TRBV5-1,TGCGCCAGCAGCTTTTCCTTCGCGCGGGGGGCGGCCCAAGAGACCCAGTACTTC,CASSFSFARGAAQETQYF
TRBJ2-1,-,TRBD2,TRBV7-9,TGTGCCAGCAGCTTAACGGGAGGGGTCAGCAATGAGCAGTTCTTC,CASSLTGGVSNEQFF
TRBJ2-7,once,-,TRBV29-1,TGCAGCGTTAGAAGTCGGGACAAGTACTACGAGCAGTACTTC,CSVRSRDKYYEQYF
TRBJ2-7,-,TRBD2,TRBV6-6,TGTGCCAGCAGTCCGGGAGCGGGAGGGGCTTCCTACGAGCAGTACTTC,CASSPGAGGASYEQYF
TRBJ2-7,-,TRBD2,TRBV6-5,TGTGCCAGCAGTTACTCGTTCCTAGCGGGAGGTCCCGAGCAGTACTTC,CASSYSFLAGGPEQYF
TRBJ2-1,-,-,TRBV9,TGTGCCAGCAGCGTCGAAAGGGGGAGCTCCTACAATGAGCAGTTCTTC,CASSVERGSSYNEQFF
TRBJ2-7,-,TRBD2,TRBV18,TGTGCCAGCTCAAGCGGGACTAGCGGCTACGAGCAGTACTTC,CASSSGTSGYEQYF
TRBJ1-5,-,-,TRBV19,TGTGCCAGTAGTATTTCAGGGCATAGCAATCAGCCCCAGCATTTT,CASSISGHSNQPQHF
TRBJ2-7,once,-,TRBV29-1,TGCAGCGTTGTAACGCTCACTAACTACGAGCAGTACTTC,CSVVTLTNYEQYF
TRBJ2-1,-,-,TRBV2,TGTGCCAGTATGTACGATGAGCAGTTCTTC,CASMYDEQFF
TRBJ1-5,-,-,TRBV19,TGTGCCAGTAGTCTTCGAGGGGATAGCAATCAGCCCCAGCATTTT,CASSLRGDSNQPQHF
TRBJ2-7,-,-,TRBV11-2,TGTGCCAGCAGCGCAGACTCCTATGAACTCTACGAGCAGTACTTC,CASSADSYELYEQYF
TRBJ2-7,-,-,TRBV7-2,TGTGCCAGCAGCTGGACCCGAAGTGGGGAGCAGTACTTC,CASSWTRSGEQYF
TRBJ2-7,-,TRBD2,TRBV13,TGTGCCAGCAGCTCACCCGGGACTAGCGGCAACTACGAGCAGTACTTC,CASSSPGTSGNYEQYF
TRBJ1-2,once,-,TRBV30,TGTGCCTGGAGTGTTGGGGCAGGCTATGGCTACACCTTC,CAWSVGAGYGYTF
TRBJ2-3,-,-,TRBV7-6,TGTGCCAGCAGCTTAAGTCTAGCGAACACAGATACGCAGTATTTT,CASSLSLANTDTQYF
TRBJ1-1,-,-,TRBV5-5,TGTGCCAGCAGCCCAGCTATGAACACTGAAGCTTTCTTT,CASSPAMNTEAFF
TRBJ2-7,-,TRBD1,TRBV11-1,TGTGCCAGCAGCTCGGACAGGTCCTCCTACGAGCAGTACTTC,CASSSDRSSYEQYF
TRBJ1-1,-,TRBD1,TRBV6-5,TGTGCCAGCAGTTACTCGAGACAGGGGGACACTGAAGCTTTCTTT,CASSYSRQGDTEAFF
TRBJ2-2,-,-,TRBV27,TGTGCCAGCAGTTTCGGAGCCGGGGAGCTGTTTTTT,CASSFGAGELFF
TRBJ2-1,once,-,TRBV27,TGTGCCAGCAGTTTAGCAGGGAGCTCCTACAATGAGCAGTTCTTC,CASSLAGSSYNEQFF
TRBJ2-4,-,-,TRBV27,TGTGCCAGCAGTCCTTCATCCGGGACAATAGCCAAAAACATTCAGTACTTC,CASSPSSGTIAKNIQYF
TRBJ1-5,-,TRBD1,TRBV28,TGTGCCAGCAGCCCGGACAGGGGAGGCGGTCAGCCCCAGCATTTT,CASSPDRGGGQPQHF
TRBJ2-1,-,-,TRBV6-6,TGTGCCAGTAGTTGGGTGCGAGATGGCAATGAGCAGTTCTTC,CASSWVRDGNEQFF
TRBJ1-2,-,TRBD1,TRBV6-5,TGTGCCAGCAGTTTTGGACAGGGGGGGAATGGCTACACCTTC,CASSFGQGGNGYTF
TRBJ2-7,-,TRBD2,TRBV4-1,TGCGCCAGCAGCCAAGGTATAGCGGGAGGGTGGTACGAGCAGTACTTC,CASSQGIAGGWYEQYF
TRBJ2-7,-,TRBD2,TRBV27,TGTGCCAGCAGTCGGCGGGAGTTAGGCTACGAGCAGTACTTC,CASSRRELGYEQYF
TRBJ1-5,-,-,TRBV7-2,TGTGCCAGCAGCTTTTTTATCGATCAGCCCCAGCATTTT,CASSFFIDQPQHF
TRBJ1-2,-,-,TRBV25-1,TGTGCCAGCAGTGCTGGATTCGGGACCTATGGCTACACCTTC,CASSAGFGTYGYTF
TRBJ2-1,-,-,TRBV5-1,TGCGCCAGCAGCTTGACGGGAGTTGAGCAGTTCTTC,CASSLTGVEQFF
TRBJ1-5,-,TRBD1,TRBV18,TGTGCCAGCTCACCATTCCCCAGGGGGAAAATTGATCAGCCCCAGCATTTT,CASSPFPRGKIDQPQHF
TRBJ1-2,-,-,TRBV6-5,TGTGCCAGCAGTTACAGAGACAGGCGAGGCTACACCTTC,CASSYRDRRGYTF
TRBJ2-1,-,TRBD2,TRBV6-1,TGTGCCAGCAGTGAAGATGGACTAGCGGGAGAGGATGAGCAGTTCTTC,CASSEDGLAGEDEQFF
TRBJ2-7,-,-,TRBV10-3,TGTGCCATCAGTGAAGATCGGCCATACGAGCAGTACTTC,CAISEDRPYEQYF